Each of the 32 T cell receptor beta chains below was sequenced from the same sample in a study of blood T cell repertoires in COVID-19. TCRdb keeps only in-frame clones here, not all; method: immunoSEQ multiplex PCR. The data contain some 340,000 clones, less than 90% of them seen just once; the ten biggest clones take up about 4.9%. The specimen sequenced was PBMCs or T cells enriched from blood (not recorded which). The receptors come from a woman in her fifties or sixties who had recovered from COVID-19.

The rearrangement links TRBV10-3 to TRBJ1-2; 12 bases match TRBD1. This CDR3 has 17 residues. Trimming at V came to 4 bases and at J to 6 bases, leaving 12 bases not matched to a gene. Germline V gene lookup returns CDR1 ENHRY and CDR2 SYGVKD. CDR3 residues: CAISGKTGTGGPNGYTF. CDR3 nucleotide sequence: TGTGCCATCAGTGGTAAAACCGGGACAGGGGGCCCGAATGGCTACACCTTC.

The V and J genes are TRBV28 and TRBJ1-2, with 12 bases lining up with TRBD1. The CDR3 contains 15 residues. With 5 bases clipped from V and 8 bases from J, the junction kept 9 bases outside the gene matches. Germline V gene sequence: CDR1 MDHEN, CDR2 SYDVKM. CDR3 nucleotide sequence: TGTGCCAGCAGTATTGGGACAGGGGGCGTCTGGGGCTACACCTTC. This translates into CASSIGTGGVWGYTF.

V usage is TRBV7-9 and J usage is TRBJ1-1; D possibly corresponds to TRBD1 (5 bases). The CDR3 covers 13 residues. The germline gives CDR1 SEHNR, CDR2 FQNEAQ (reference sequence). V was clipped by 5 bases and J by 12 bases, with 19 bases between them. DNA for the CDR3: TGTGCCAGCAGCCCGGACTCGGTCCGGGGGTCTTTCTTT. Its protein is CASSPDSVRGSFF.

A remark on this clone: This specimen includes other DNA sequences encoding the same CDR3. The gene calls are TRBV7-9 and TRBJ1-2, with 11 bases identical to TRBD1. This CDR3 region has 14 residues. The germline CDR1 and CDR2 sequences are SEHNR and FQNEAQ (reference sequence). With V trimmed by 4 bases and J by 4 bases, 2 bases remained unmatched. The CDR3 DNA is TGTGCCAGCAGCTCCGGGACAGGGGGCTATGGCTACACCTTC. Encoded protein: CASSSGTGGYGYTF.

V is TRBV30 and J is TRBJ2-3; D perhaps matches TRBD2 (5 bases). The CDR3 extends over 14 amino acids. Trimming removed 0 bases from V and 3 bases from J, with 10 bases in between. Looked up from germline, CDR1 is GTSNPN and CDR2 is SVGIG (reference sequence). The CDR3 DNA reads TGTGCCTGGAGTGTAGGGAAGCGGACAGATACGCAGTATTTT. As protein: CAWSVGKRTDTQYF.

V usage is TRBV27 and J usage is TRBJ1-6, with 8 bases matching TRBD1. Germline-derived CDR1 and CDR2 are MNHEY and SMNVEV (reference sequence). Trimming took 8 bases from V and 9 from J; bases not matched to a gene: 6. The CDR3 is made up of 13 amino acids. CDR3 protein: CASSQGGVSPLHF. The CDR3 coding sequence is TGTGCCAGCTCACAGGGGGGGGTTTCACCCCTCCACTTT.

CDR3 DNA: TGTGCCAGCAGTGTCCAGGGGAAGAGTATGAGCAATCAGCCCCAGCATTTT. It codes for CASSVQGKSMSNQPQHF. The rearrangement links TRBV2 to TRBJ1-5; maybe TRBD1 (6 bases). Trimming stripped 4 bases from V and 1 base from J, with 17 bases between. Germline CDR1 SNHLY, CDR2 FYNNEI. This CDR3 comprises 17 residues. The full variable domain, its missing parts supplied by reference TRBV2 and TRBJ1-5, is EPEVTQTPSHQVTQMGQEVILRCVPISNHLYFYWYRQILGQKVEFLVSFYNNEISEKSEIFDDQFSVERPDGSNFTLKIRSTKLEDSAMYFCASSVQGKSMSNQPQHFGDGTRLSIL.

The chain links TRBV6-1 to TRBJ2-1; TRBD1 agrees at 8 bases. The CDR3 has 15 amino acids. The junction had 6 bases not matched to a gene; V was cut back by 3 bases and J by 5 bases. Germline CDR1 MNHNS, CDR2 SASEGT. The CDR3 DNA follows: TGTGCCAGCAGTGACGGGACAGGAACCCACAATGAGCAGTTCTTC. Translating it yields CASSDGTGTHNEQFF.

V gene TRBV30 combines with J gene TRBJ2-7, with D possibly being TRBD2 (6 bases). The CDR3 covers 13 residues. The V gene lost 3 bases and the J gene lost 6 bases, with 15 bases spanning the gap. Per germline, CDR1 GTSNPN and CDR2 SVGIG (reference sequence). Written as DNA, the CDR3 is TGTGCCTGGAGCCCAGATATGGGGGGCGAGCAGTACTTC. Residues: CAWSPDMGGEQYF.

The rearrangement links TRBV7-9 to TRBJ1-1; TRBD1 agrees at 7 bases. This CDR3 region has 14 residues. Germline V gene data show CDR1 as SEHNR and CDR2 as FQNEAQ (reference sequence). V dropped 11 bases and J dropped 4; count of bases not matched to a gene: 13. The DNA of the CDR3 is TGTGCCGGCGAATTGACAGGGTGGGCCACTGAAGCTTTCTTT. Protein product: CAGELTGWATEAFF.

A few counts support this clone. The CDR3 region has the DNA TGTGCCAGCAGCTTCCGGGGGATGGCTTTCTTT. It encodes CASSFRGMAFF. The chain is built from TRBV7-2 and TRBJ1-1, with D tentatively TRBD1 (5 bases). The length of the CDR3 is 11 residues. Germline-derived CDR1 and CDR2 are SGHTA and FQGNSA. V lost 3 bases, J lost 11 bases, and 10 bases lay in between.

The V call is TRBV25-1, the J call TRBJ2-3, with unresolved D. This CDR3 region has 13 residues. Trimming removed 4 bases from V and 4 bases from J, with 9 bases in between. Germline V gives CDR1 MGHDK, CDR2 SYGVNS. The chain's CDR3 is CASSAHLADTQYF. The CDR3 DNA sequence: TGTGCCAGCAGTGCCCACCTAGCAGATACGCAGTATTTT.

In DNA, the CDR3 is TGCGCCAGCAGCCAAGATTGGAGACAGGGAGTTGAAGCTTTCTTT. Translating it yields CASSQDWRQGVEAFF. The rearrangement joins TRBV4-3 to TRBJ1-1; 7 bases are shared with TRBD1. The germline CDR1 and CDR2 sequences are LGHNA and YSLEER. This CDR3 contains 15 residues. J lost 7 bases, V lost 0 bases, and 8 bases had no gene match.

CDR3 nucleotide sequence: TGTGCCAGCAGCTTCGGACAGGGTTCTTCACCCCTCCACTTT. It codes for CASSFGQGSSPLHF. The V call is TRBV5-4, the J call TRBJ1-6; TRBD1 aligns across 8 bases. Germline assignment: CDR1 SGHNT and CDR2 YYREEE (reference sequence). The V and J ends lost 2 bases and 9 bases, in that order; junction bases with no gene match: 4. The CDR3 has 14 amino acids. The full variable domain, in which reference TRBV5-4 and TRBJ1-6 provide the parts outside the CDR3, is ETGVTQSPTHLIKTRGQQVTLRCSSQSGHNTVSWYQQALGQGPQFIFQYYREEENGRGNFPPRFSGLQFPNYSSELNVNALELDDSALYLCASSFGQGSSPLHFGNGTRLTVT.

The V call is TRBV18, the J call TRBJ2-7, with TRBD1 identical over 9 bases. V lost 3 bases, J lost 3 bases, and 6 bases stayed unmatched. Germline V gene sequence: CDR1 KGHSH, CDR2 LQKENI. The CDR3 extends over 15 amino acids. The CDR3 loop reads CASSPSGGQGYEQYF. The CDR3 DNA follows: TGTGCCAGCTCACCTTCCGGGGGACAGGGCTACGAGCAGTACTTC. Based on the CDR3 plus reference TRBV18 and TRBJ2-7, the full variable domain is NAGVMQNPRHLVRRRGQEARLRCSPMKGHSHVYWYRQLPEEGLKFMVYLQKENIIDESGMPKERFSAEFPKEGPSILRIQQVVRGDSAAYFCASSPSGGQGYEQYFGPGTRLTVT.

The rearrangement joins TRBV19 to TRBJ1-1; 7 positions match TRBD1. Looked up from germline, CDR1 is LNHDA and CDR2 is SQIVND (reference sequence). J lost 11 bases, V lost 7 bases, and 10 bases had no gene match. The CDR3 has 12 residues. DNA for the CDR3: TGTGCCAGTATCTCTGGGGACAGTCGCGCTTTCTTT. Protein: CASISGDSRAFF. The complete variable domain, with remaining parts taken from reference TRBV19 and TRBJ1-1, reads DGGITQSPKYLFRKEGQNVTLSCEQNLNHDAMYWYRQDPGQGLRLIYYSQIVNDFQKGDIAEGYSVSREKKESFPLTVTSAQKNPTAFYLCASISGDSRAFFGQGTRLTVV.

This clone was seen only once. This chain connects TRBV7-2 to TRBJ2-7, with a weak D call TRBD2 (6 bases). The germline V and J ends were trimmed by 1 base and 7 bases, with 11 bases remaining between them. Germline V CDR1 and CDR2: SGHTA, FQGNSA. The CDR3 is made up of 13 amino acids. DNA for the CDR3: TGTGCCAGCAGCTTAGATCCTGGGGGGGAGCAGTACTTC. The encoded protein is CASSLDPGGEQYF.

The CDR3 sequence is CASSTGGANTEAFF. CDR3 coding DNA: TGTGCCAGTAGTACCGGCGGGGCGAACACTGAAGCTTTCTTT. The V gene is TRBV19, the J gene TRBJ1-1; weak D call: TRBD1 (5 bases). The CDR3 contains 14 residues. The V end lost 4 bases, the J end lost 1 base, and 10 bases lay between the germline ends. CDR1 and CDR2 (germline): LNHDA, SQIVND (reference sequence).

The chain carries TRBV30 and TRBJ2-1; possible D gene TRBD1, 5 bases. V was clipped by 1 base and J by 4 bases, with 14 bases between them. The CDR3 covers 15 residues. CDR1 GTSNPN and CDR2 SVGIG come from the germline V gene (reference sequence). DNA for the CDR3: TGTGCCTGGAGTGACCCCACAAGGGGATACAATGAGCAGTTCTTC. The encoded protein is CAWSDPTRGYNEQFF.

The chain links TRBV7-3 to TRBJ2-1, with TRBD2 matching 12 bases. The germline CDR1 and CDR2 sequences are SGHTA and FQGTGA. The CDR3 length is 15 residues. J was trimmed by 5 bases and V by 4 bases; bases with no gene match: 3. The CDR3 DNA follows: TGTGCCAGCAGCTCGACTAGCGGGAGCAACAATGAGCAGTTCTTC. This gives the protein CASSSTSGSNNEQFF.

The gene calls are TRBV7-9 and TRBJ1-3; 8 bases match TRBD1. The CDR3 length is 14 residues. Unmatched junction bases numbered 8, after V lost 8 bases and J lost 5 bases. The germline V gene encodes CDR1 SEHNR and CDR2 FQNEAQ (reference sequence). CDR3 DNA: TGTGCCAGCCCCCGGGACAGGCGAAGAAACACCATATATTTT. It translates to CASPRDRRRNTIYF.

The V gene is TRBV7-8, the J gene TRBJ1-2; a possible D gene is TRBD1 (5 bases). The CDR3 sequence is 14 residues long. In germline, CDR1 is SGHVS, CDR2 FQNEAQ. V dropped 5 bases and J dropped 2 bases, with 12 bases sitting between them. The CDR3 nucleotides read TGTGCCAGCAGCCCAGACGGGGGGAACTATGGCTACACCTTC. It yields the protein CASSPDGGNYGYTF.

The chain has TRBV7-9 and TRBJ1-1; D call uncertain. Between the trimmed V and J ends, which lost 6 bases and 1 base, there was a span of 9 bases. In germline, CDR1 is SEHNR, CDR2 FQNEAQ (reference sequence). The CDR3 consists of 13 residues. The CDR3 protein is CASSDTANTEAFF. The DNA of the CDR3 is TGTGCCAGCAGTGATACAGCGAACACTGAAGCTTTCTTT.

This clone appeared a single time. The rearrangement joins TRBV6-5 to TRBJ1-1, with TRBD1 as a possible D gene (6 bases). The V end was cut by 5 bases, the J end by 4 bases, with 14 bases between. The CDR3 extends over 14 amino acids. Germline assignment: CDR1 MNHEY and CDR2 SVGAGI. The CDR3 loop is CASSPQGFGTEAFF. DNA for the CDR3: TGTGCCAGCAGTCCCCAGGGGTTTGGCACTGAAGCTTTCTTT.

The chain is built from TRBV5-1 and TRBJ2-5; a possible D gene is TRBD2 (7 bases). V lost 6 bases, J lost 4 bases, and 16 bases lay in between. The CDR3 runs to 14 residues. Germline V gives CDR1 SGHRS, CDR2 YFSETQ. The CDR3 is CASKLPGGRETQYF. CDR3 nucleotide sequence: TGCGCCAGCAAGCTACCGGGGGGCCGAGAGACCCAGTACTTC.

The chain combines TRBV5-4 with TRBJ2-3, with 12 positions matching TRBD2. The CDR3 runs to 20 residues. Germline values: CDR1 SGHNT, CDR2 YYREEE (reference sequence). V lost 4 bases and J lost 5; bases outside the gene matches: 20. CDR3 sequence reads: CASSVYSGHGLAGRQDTQYF. The CDR3 region has the DNA TGTGCCAGCAGCGTATACAGTGGCCACGGACTAGCGGGACGACAAGATACGCAGTATTTT.

This clone was recorded only once. This chain links TRBV7-9 with TRBJ1-6; unclear D gene. Germline V gene sequence: CDR1 SEHNR, CDR2 FQNEAQ (reference sequence). This CDR3 comprises 13 residues. V gave up 3 bases and J gave up 9 bases, with 9 bases separating them. The DNA of the CDR3 is TGTGCCAGCAGCTTGGAGCCCTCTTCACCCCTCCACTTT. Translated, it gives CASSLEPSSPLHF.

The chain couples TRBV19 to TRBJ1-1; D remains unclear. Germline V gene lookup returns CDR1 LNHDA and CDR2 SQIVND (reference sequence). V lost 9 bases and J 5 bases, leaving 13 bases between the germline ends. This CDR3 has 12 amino acids. CDR3 loop: CASVGDETEAFF. The DNA of the CDR3 is TGTGCCAGCGTGGGAGACGAAACTGAAGCTTTCTTT.

This chain joins TRBV7-6 and TRBJ2-1, with TRBD2 as a possible D gene (6 bases). The CDR3 is 15 amino acids. Germline lookup yields CDR1 SGHVS and CDR2 FNYEAQ. Trimming shortened V by 1 base and J by 4 bases, and 11 bases separated the two germline ends. The CDR3, as DNA: TGTGCCAGCAGCTTAGACGGGAGCGGGTACAATGAGCAGTTCTTC. It codes for CASSLDGSGYNEQFF.

With regard to this clone: In the same sample, other DNA sequences code for this CDR3. V gene TRBV5-1 combines with J gene TRBJ1-1; D not certain. Germline V gene data show CDR1 as SGHRS and CDR2 as YFSETQ. The CDR3 has 13 amino acids. The V end was cut by 0 bases, the J end by 1 base, with 4 bases between. The CDR3 loop is CASSLVKNTEAFF. DNA of the CDR3: TGCGCCAGCAGCTTGGTCAAGAACACTGAAGCTTTCTTT.

The chain joins TRBV3-1 (or the pseudogene TRBV3-2) to TRBJ2-3; 8 bases are a match to TRBD2. CDR3 length: 15 amino acids. Germline V lookup: CDR1 LGHDT, CDR2 YNNKEL (reference sequence). The V and J ends lost 5 bases and 2 bases, in that order; junction bases with no gene match: 6. The chain's CDR3 is CASSSGGPDTDTQYF. In nucleotides, the CDR3 is TGTGCCAGCAGCTCGGGGGGGCCCGACACAGATACGCAGTATTTT.

The chain combines TRBV18 with TRBJ2-5; D is ambiguous. The CDR3 contains 14 residues. V was cut by 2 bases and J by 5 bases, with 12 bases left in between. The V gene's germline CDR1 is KGHSH and CDR2 LQKENI. The CDR3 protein is CASSPLQAGETQYF. The CDR3 region has the DNA TGTGCCAGCTCACCATTACAAGCCGGGGAGACCCAGTACTTC.